What follows are 30 T cell receptor beta chains derived from one specimen sequenced in a study of low-dose radiotherapy and immunotherapy resistance in tumors. First-strand cDNA relied on TRAV- and TRBV-specific primers spanning alpha and beta chains. The TCRs were subjected to amplification over approximately 20 PCR cycles employing a constant-region primer in conjunction with a V-primer adapter. TCRdb recomputed calls from the reads with MiXCR, one row per CDR3 protein. The table includes about 89,000 distinct CDR3 sequences, under 10% detected once. Time point noted: before trial treatment. Sequenced here: PBMCs, sampled before treatment. The receptors derive from a male donor with prostate cancer.

Many counts were recorded for this clonotype. This chain links TRBV7-2 with TRBJ2-3; 8 nucleotides align to TRBD1. Germline CDR1 SGHTA, CDR2 FQGNSA. The CDR3 sequence is 16 residues long. V was clipped by 5 bases and J by 4 bases; unmatched bases: 11. CDR3 in DNA: TGTGCCAGCAGCCAAGGTTGGACAGGGTCGGCAGATACGCAGTATTTT. As protein: CASSQGWTGSADTQYF. Full variable domain (missing parts from reference TRBV7-2 and TRBJ2-3): GAGVSQSPSNKVTEKGKDVELRCDPISGHTALYWYRQSLGQGLEFLIYFQGNSAPDKSGLPSDRFSAERTGGSVSTLTIQRTQQEDSAVYLCASSQGWTGSADTQYFGPGTRLTVL.

This clonotype has at least ten counts. CDR3 nucleotide sequence: TGCAGTGCTAGACCTCCCCCTGGCAGGATGGATGGCTACACCTTC. Residues: CSARPPPGRMDGYTF. The chain employs TRBV20-1 and TRBJ1-2; D remains unclear. Germline V gene lookup returns CDR1 DFQATT and CDR2 SNEGSKA (reference sequence). Trimming stripped 2 bases from V and 6 bases from J, with 19 bases between. CDR3 size: 15 residues.

The chain carries TRBV20-1 and TRBJ2-2; 7 bases agree with TRBD1. Per the germline V gene, CDR1 is DFQATT and CDR2 is SNEGSKA (reference sequence). Trimming took 4 bases from V and 1 from J; bases not matched to a gene: 3. The CDR3 sequence is 14 residues long. The CDR3 loop is CSAMGQKNTGELFF. The DNA of the CDR3 is TGCAGTGCTATGGGACAGAAGAACACCGGGGAGCTGTTTTTT.

This clonotype was seen many times. The chain links TRBV28 to TRBJ1-5; tentative D call: TRBD1 (5 bases). CDR1 and CDR2 from the germline V gene are MDHEN and SYDVKM. V was shortened by 7 bases and J by 2 bases, with 15 bases between the two germline ends. This CDR3 contains 15 residues. The CDR3 loop reads CASTIPGAGNQPQHF. In nucleotides, the CDR3 is TGTGCCAGCACTATACCTGGGGCGGGCAATCAGCCCCAGCATTTT.

This clonotype occurred many times. The chain's CDR3 is CASSPIHMNTGELFF. For the CDR3, the DNA is TGTGCCAGCAGCCCAATTCACATGAACACCGGGGAGCTGTTTTTT. The chain recombines TRBV12-3 or TRBV12-4 with TRBJ2-2; no clear D gene. This CDR3 spans 15 amino acids. V was clipped by 6 bases and J by 1 base, with 12 bases between them.

This clonotype was recorded at least ten times. The chain employs TRBV6-1 and TRBJ2-5; 7 nucleotides match TRBD1. CDR1 and CDR2 from the germline V gene are MNHNS and SASEGT. V lost 1 base, J lost 4 bases, and 6 bases stayed unmatched. This CDR3 region has 15 residues. In DNA form, the CDR3 reads TGTGCCAGCAGTGAAGGGTGGACAGGTATAGAGACCCAGTACTTC. It encodes CASSEGWTGIETQYF.

This clonotype has ten or more counts. The rearrangement joins TRBV24-1 to TRBJ2-1, with 9 nucleotides matching TRBD1. CDR3 length: 13 residues. The germline gives CDR1 KGHDR, CDR2 SFDVKD. V lost 9 bases, J lost 7 bases, and 6 bases stayed unmatched. The chain's CDR3 is CATAGTGRNEQFF. The CDR3 nucleotides are TGTGCCACCGCCGGGACAGGGAGGAATGAGCAGTTCTTC.

This clonotype was found many times. The chain links TRBV12-3 or TRBV12-4 to TRBJ2-7; 10 positions agree with TRBD2. Trimming at V came to 5 bases and at J to 2 bases, leaving 6 bases not matched to a gene. This CDR3 comprises 15 residues. The CDR3 loop reads CASSQTSGTTYEQYF. The DNA for the CDR3 is TGTGCCAGCAGTCAAACTAGCGGGACCACCTACGAGCAGTACTTC.

This clonotype was found many times. CDR3: CASVKGAGGELFF. CDR3 bases: TGTGCCAGCGTCAAGGGGGCCGGCGGGGAGCTGTTTTTT. V is TRBV12-3 or TRBV12-4 and J is TRBJ2-2, with 7 positions matching TRBD1. V lost 8 bases, J lost 7 bases, and 7 bases stayed unmatched. This CDR3 has 13 amino acids.

V usage is TRBV24-1 and J usage is TRBJ2-7; D ambiguous. Trimming took 11 bases from V and 2 from J, leaving 9 bases between them. Germline-derived CDR1 and CDR2 are KGHDR and SFDVKD. This CDR3 has 11 residues. The CDR3 region is CAIGLAYEQYF. As DNA, the CDR3 is TGTGCCATAGGCTTGGCCTACGAGCAGTACTTC.

This chain links TRBV5-5 with TRBJ2-5; TRBD2 might be the D (5 bases). The germline gives CDR1 SGHKS, CDR2 YYEKEE (reference sequence). V lost 2 bases and J 5 bases, leaving 10 bases between the germline ends. This CDR3 has 13 residues. In DNA, the CDR3 is TGTGCCAGCAGCTTAATGGGGAGCGAGACCCAGTACTTC. This encodes CASSLMGSETQYF.

Many counts were recorded for this clonotype. The rearrangement uses TRBV10-3 and TRBJ1-1; D is undetermined. The V gene's germline CDR1 is ENHRY and CDR2 SYGVKD. V lost 9 bases, J lost 0 bases, and 8 bases lay in between. The CDR3 totals 12 residues. CDR3 sequence: CAIQSMNTEAFF. CDR3 nucleotide sequence: TGTGCCATTCAAAGCATGAACACTGAAGCTTTCTTT.

This clonotype was found many times. V usage is TRBV4-1 and J usage is TRBJ2-5; no firm D call. Germline-derived CDR1 and CDR2 are MGHRA and YSYEKL. Deletions cut 1 base from V and 1 base from J, with 4 bases between. This CDR3 spans 13 amino acids. CDR3 amino acids: CASSQGPQETQYF. In DNA form, the CDR3 reads TGCGCCAGCAGCCAAGGACCCCAAGAGACCCAGTACTTC.

This clonotype has a count of ten or more. The DNA for the CDR3 is TGCAGCGCGTTGGGGCTAGCGGGAAGCGAGCAGTACTTC. Residues: CSALGLAGSEQYF. The rearrangement links TRBV29-1 to TRBJ2-7; 9 nucleotides line up with TRBD2. The germline gives CDR1 SQVTM, CDR2 ANQGSEA. The CDR3 totals 13 residues. J was trimmed by 6 bases and V by 7 bases; bases with no gene match: 10.

This clonotype was observed at least ten times. The chain links TRBV5-5 to TRBJ2-1; D call uncertain. The germline V gene has CDR1 SGHKS and CDR2 YYEKEE (reference sequence). The CDR3 consists of 13 residues. V was pared by 0 bases and J by 7 bases, with 8 bases between. CDR3 sequence: CASSLAAANEQFF. In nucleotides, the CDR3 is TGTGCCAGCAGCTTGGCCGCCGCGAATGAGCAGTTCTTC.

The table lists this clonotype with a few counts. The chain links TRBV3-1 to TRBJ2-1, with 10 bases matching TRBD2. The CDR3 runs to 15 residues. The junction had 15 bases not matched to a gene; V was cut back by 4 bases and J by 15 bases. Germline CDR1 reads LGHDT; CDR2 reads YNNKEL (reference sequence). The CDR3 sequence is CASSPDSAGGPRSFF. The CDR3 DNA is TGTGCCAGCAGCCCAGACTCAGCGGGAGGGCCTCGTTCGTTCTTC.

A remark on this clonotype: This sequence is one base from a far larger clone and is likely a read error. This chain uses TRBV29-1 with TRBJ2-7; 11 bases fit TRBD2. Germline V gives CDR1 SQVTM, CDR2 ANQGSEA. This CDR3 region has 16 residues. With 2 bases clipped from V and 7 bases from J, the junction kept 13 bases outside the gene matches. The CDR3 DNA sequence: TGCAGCGTTGAACCAACTAGCGGGAGTTGGTACAATGAGCAGTACTTC. It codes for CSVEPTSGSWYNEQYF.

In this sample, this clonotype turned up many times. This chain connects TRBV19 to TRBJ2-7, with TRBD1 matching over 8 bases. CDR3 length equals 14 residues. CDR1 is LNHDA and CDR2 is SQIVND in the germline V gene (reference sequence). Germline trimming cut 3 bases from V and 3 bases from J; bases unmatched to any gene: 4. Here the CDR3 reads CASSIPGQVYEQYF. In DNA form, the CDR3 reads TGTGCCAGTAGTATCCCGGGACAGGTCTACGAGCAGTACTTC.

This clonotype was detected ten times or more. The rearrangement links TRBV7-9 to TRBJ2-7, with D perhaps assigned TRBD1 or TRBD2 (5 bases each). Germline V gives CDR1 SEHNR, CDR2 FQNEAQ (reference sequence). This CDR3 region has 15 residues. The ends were cut back, 5 bases at V and 2 bases at J, with 16 bases in the middle. CDR3 coding DNA: TGTGCCAGCAGCCCTCTCGGGACCTTAACCTACGAGCAGTACTTC. It is translated as CASSPLGTLTYEQYF. The full variable domain, completed using reference TRBV7-9 and TRBJ2-7, is DTGVSQNPRHKITKRGQNVTFRCDPISEHNRLYWYRQTLGQGPEFLTYFQNEAQLEKSRLLSDRFSAERPKGSFSTLEIQRTEQGDSAMYLCASSPLGTLTYEQYFGPGTRLTVT.

In the case of this clonotype: A much larger clone lies a single base off, so this may be a read error. The gene calls are TRBV4-3 and TRBJ2-5, with 10 nucleotides matching TRBD2. Germline V CDR1 and CDR2: LGHNA, YSLEER. The CDR3 spans 16 residues. The DNA for the CDR3 is TGCACCAGCAGCCACCTGGGACTAGCGAGCCAAGAGACCCAGTACTTC. It yields the protein CTSSHLGLASQETQYF.

The V call is TRBV4-3, the J call TRBJ2-3; D gene uncertain. Germline lookup yields CDR1 LGHNA and CDR2 YSLEER. Trimming pared 10 bases from V and 8 bases from J, leaving 25 bases between. The CDR3 is made up of 15 amino acids. The CDR3 sequence is CATKLDPTKDRTQYF. For the CDR3, the DNA is TGCGCCACCAAACTGGATCCAACCAAGGACCGTACGCAGTATTTT.

This clonotype came up many times. This rearrangement joins TRBV7-2 to TRBJ2-3; D remains unclear. The V gene lost 6 bases and the J gene lost 5 bases, with 21 bases spanning the gap. The CDR3 has 16 residues. CDR1 is SGHTA, CDR2 FQGNSA, per germline. The CDR3 coding sequence is TGTGCCAGCAGTCAAAATCCGGTGGGGATAGGAGATACGCAGTATTTT. It specifies CASSQNPVGIGDTQYF.

This clonotype was counted ten times or more. The chain combines TRBV4-1 with TRBJ2-6; tentative D call: TRBD2 (5 bases). Trimming removed 0 bases from V and 3 bases from J, with 15 bases in between. Germline V gene sequence: CDR1 MGHRA, CDR2 YSYEKL. This CDR3 spans 18 amino acids. As DNA, the CDR3 is TGCGCCAGCAGCCAAGACCCGGGGAACTTTATTGGGGCCAACGTCCTGACTTTC. It codes for CASSQDPGNFIGANVLTF.

The sample holds many counts of this clonotype. This chain joins TRBV29-1 and TRBJ2-6; the D gene is possibly TRBD1 (6 bases). The germline V gene encodes CDR1 SQVTM and CDR2 ANQGSEA. Between the trimmed V and J ends, which lost 4 bases and 2 bases, there was a span of 6 bases. This CDR3 region has 13 residues. CDR3 DNA sequence: TGCAGCGTTGCAGGGGCTGGGGCCAACGTCCTGACTTTC. Translation: CSVAGAGANVLTF.

This clonotype was seen many times. The V gene is TRBV2, the J gene TRBJ2-3, with 8 bases fitting TRBD2. The CDR3 spans 14 residues. V dropped 7 bases and J dropped 3; count of bases not matched to a gene: 6. Germline CDR1 is SNHLY and CDR2 is FYNNEI. The CDR3 sequence is CASIRSGRTDTQYF. The CDR3 nucleotides are TGTGCCAGCATTCGGAGCGGGAGAACAGATACGCAGTATTTT.

This clonotype was counted many times. The V and J genes are TRBV29-1 and TRBJ2-7, with D perhaps matching TRBD2 (5 bases). CDR3 size: 14 residues. Looked up from germline, CDR1 is SQVTM and CDR2 is ANQGSEA. With 6 bases removed from V and 2 bases from J, the gap between germline ends came to 17 bases. Written as DNA, the CDR3 is TGCAGCGTCACCACGGGGAGACATCCCTACGAGCAGTACTTC. Translation: CSVTTGRHPYEQYF.

This clonotype was recorded at least ten times. The V gene is TRBV7-2, the J gene TRBJ2-4; no clear D gene. The CDR3 spans 15 residues. Between the trimmed V and J ends, which lost 1 base and 0 bases, there was a span of 7 bases. From germline, CDR1 is SGHTA and CDR2 FQGNSA. The CDR3 DNA is TGTGCCAGCAGCTTAGGACGCTTAGCCAAAAACATTCAGTACTTC. Its protein is CASSLGRLAKNIQYF.

This clonotype appeared many times. The rearrangement joins TRBV14 to TRBJ2-4; 8 bases fit TRBD2. V gave up 4 bases and J gave up 5 bases; unmatched junction bases: 10. Germline values: CDR1 SGHDN, CDR2 FVKESK. CDR3 length: 16 amino acids. This chain's CDR3 is CASSLRTGLAQNIQYF. CDR3 bases: TGTGCCAGCAGCCTCCGGACCGGACTAGCACAAAACATTCAGTACTTC.

This clonotype showed up many times. The chain carries TRBV27 and TRBJ2-7; 9 bases map to TRBD1. Germline V lookup: CDR1 MNHEY, CDR2 SMNVEV (reference sequence). This CDR3 region has 15 residues. V shed 6 bases and J 0 bases; nucleotides not matched to a gene: 6. CDR3 residues: CASRAGQGYSYEQYF. The CDR3, as DNA: TGTGCCAGCAGGGCTGGACAGGGGTACTCCTACGAGCAGTACTTC.

In its sample, this clonotype was seen many times. The chain is built from TRBV29-1 and TRBJ2-5; tentative D call: TRBD1 (6 bases). The CDR3 is made up of 12 amino acids. Germline CDR1 and CDR2: SQVTM and ANQGSEA. Between the trimmed V and J ends, which lost 3 bases and 6 bases, there was a span of 11 bases. The CDR3 protein is CSVEVQGKTQYF. The CDR3 DNA reads TGCAGCGTTGAGGTCCAGGGGAAGACCCAGTACTTC.